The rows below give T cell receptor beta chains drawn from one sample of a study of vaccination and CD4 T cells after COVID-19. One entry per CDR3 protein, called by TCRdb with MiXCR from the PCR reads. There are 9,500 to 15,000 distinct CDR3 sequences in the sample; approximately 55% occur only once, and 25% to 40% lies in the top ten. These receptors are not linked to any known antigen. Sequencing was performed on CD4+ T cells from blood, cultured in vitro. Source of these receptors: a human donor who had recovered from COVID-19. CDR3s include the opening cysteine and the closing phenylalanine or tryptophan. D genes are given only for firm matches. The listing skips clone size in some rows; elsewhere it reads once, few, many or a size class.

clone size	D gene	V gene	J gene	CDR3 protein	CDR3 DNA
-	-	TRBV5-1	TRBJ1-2	CASSVTVGDYGYTF	TGCGCCAGCAGCGTCACCGTCGGGGACTATGGCTACACCTTC
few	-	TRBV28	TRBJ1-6	CASSLAMTAVNSPLHF	TGTGCCAGCAGTTTGGCAATGACAGCCGTTAATTCACCCCTCCACTTT
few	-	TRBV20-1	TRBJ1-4	CSARDFRVGEKLFF	TGCAGTGCTAGAGACTTCAGGGTGGGTGAAAAACTGTTTTTT
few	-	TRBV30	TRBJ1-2	CAWSDNYGYTF	TGTGCCTGGAGTGATAACTATGGCTACACCTTC
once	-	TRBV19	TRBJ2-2	CASSKVATGELFF	TGTGCCAGTAGTAAAGTGGCCACCGGGGAGCTGTTTTTT
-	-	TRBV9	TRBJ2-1	CASSVDFGSYNEQFF	TGTGCCAGCAGCGTGGACTTCGGGTCGTACAATGAGCAGTTCTTC
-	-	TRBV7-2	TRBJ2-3	CASKLGITDTQYF	TGTGCCAGCAAACTCGGGATCACAGATACGCAGTATTTT
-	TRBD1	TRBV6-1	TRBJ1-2	CASNPGQSYSYGYTF	TGTGCCAGCAACCCGGGACAGAGCTACTCGTATGGCTACACCTTC
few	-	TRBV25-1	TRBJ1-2	CASSDWGSYGYTF	TGTGCCAGCAGTGACTGGGGGTCCTATGGCTACACCTTC
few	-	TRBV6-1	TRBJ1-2	CASREGNYGYTF	TGTGCCAGCAGGGAAGGGAACTATGGCTACACCTTC